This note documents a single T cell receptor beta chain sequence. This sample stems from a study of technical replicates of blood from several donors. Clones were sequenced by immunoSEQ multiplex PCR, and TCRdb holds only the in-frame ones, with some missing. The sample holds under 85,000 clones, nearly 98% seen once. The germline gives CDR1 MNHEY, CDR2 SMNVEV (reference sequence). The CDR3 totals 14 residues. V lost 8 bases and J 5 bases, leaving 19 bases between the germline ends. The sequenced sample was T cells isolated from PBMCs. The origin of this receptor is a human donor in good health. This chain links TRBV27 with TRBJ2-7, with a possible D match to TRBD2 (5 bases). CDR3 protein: CASAVYGDGNEQYF. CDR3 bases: TGTGCCAGCGCAGTTTACGGTGACGGGAACGAGCAGTACTTC.